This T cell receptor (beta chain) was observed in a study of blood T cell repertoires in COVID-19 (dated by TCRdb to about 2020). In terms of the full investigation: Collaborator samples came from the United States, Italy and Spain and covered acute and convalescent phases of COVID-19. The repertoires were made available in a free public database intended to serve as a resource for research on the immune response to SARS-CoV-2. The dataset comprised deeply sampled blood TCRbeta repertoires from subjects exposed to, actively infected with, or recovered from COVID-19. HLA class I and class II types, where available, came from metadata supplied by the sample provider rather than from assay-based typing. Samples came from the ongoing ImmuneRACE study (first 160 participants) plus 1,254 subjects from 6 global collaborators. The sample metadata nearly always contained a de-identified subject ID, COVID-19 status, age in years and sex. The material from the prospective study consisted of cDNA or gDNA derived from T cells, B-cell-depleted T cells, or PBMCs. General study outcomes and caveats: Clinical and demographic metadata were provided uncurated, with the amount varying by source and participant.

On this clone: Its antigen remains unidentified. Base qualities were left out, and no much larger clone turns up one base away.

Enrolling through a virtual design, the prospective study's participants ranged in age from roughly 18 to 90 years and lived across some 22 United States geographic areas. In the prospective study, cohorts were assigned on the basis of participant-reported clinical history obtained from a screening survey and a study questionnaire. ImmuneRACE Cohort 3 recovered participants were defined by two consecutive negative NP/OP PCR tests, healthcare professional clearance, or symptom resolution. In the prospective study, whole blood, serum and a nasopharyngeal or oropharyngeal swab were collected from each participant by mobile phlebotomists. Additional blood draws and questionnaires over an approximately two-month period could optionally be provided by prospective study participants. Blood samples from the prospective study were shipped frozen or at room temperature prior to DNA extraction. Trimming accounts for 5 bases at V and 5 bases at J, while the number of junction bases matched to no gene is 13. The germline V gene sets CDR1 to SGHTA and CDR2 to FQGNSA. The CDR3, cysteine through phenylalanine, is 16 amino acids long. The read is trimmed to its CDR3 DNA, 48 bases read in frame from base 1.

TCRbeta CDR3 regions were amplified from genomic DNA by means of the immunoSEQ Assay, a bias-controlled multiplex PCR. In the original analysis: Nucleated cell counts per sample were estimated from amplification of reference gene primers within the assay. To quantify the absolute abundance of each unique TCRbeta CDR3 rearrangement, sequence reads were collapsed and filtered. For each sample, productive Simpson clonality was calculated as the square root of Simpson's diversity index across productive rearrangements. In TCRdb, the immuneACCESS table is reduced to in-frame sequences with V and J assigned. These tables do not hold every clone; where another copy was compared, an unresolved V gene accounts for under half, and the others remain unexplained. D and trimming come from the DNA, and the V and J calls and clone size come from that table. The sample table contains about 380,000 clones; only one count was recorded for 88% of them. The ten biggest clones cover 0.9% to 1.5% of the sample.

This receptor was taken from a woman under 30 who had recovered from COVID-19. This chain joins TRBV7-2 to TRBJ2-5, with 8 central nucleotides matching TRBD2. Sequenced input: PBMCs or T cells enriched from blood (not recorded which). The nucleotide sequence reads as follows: TGTGCCAGCAGCCCCGTAGCGGGGACGATTCTGGAGACCCAGTACTTC. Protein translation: CASSPVAGTILETQYF.